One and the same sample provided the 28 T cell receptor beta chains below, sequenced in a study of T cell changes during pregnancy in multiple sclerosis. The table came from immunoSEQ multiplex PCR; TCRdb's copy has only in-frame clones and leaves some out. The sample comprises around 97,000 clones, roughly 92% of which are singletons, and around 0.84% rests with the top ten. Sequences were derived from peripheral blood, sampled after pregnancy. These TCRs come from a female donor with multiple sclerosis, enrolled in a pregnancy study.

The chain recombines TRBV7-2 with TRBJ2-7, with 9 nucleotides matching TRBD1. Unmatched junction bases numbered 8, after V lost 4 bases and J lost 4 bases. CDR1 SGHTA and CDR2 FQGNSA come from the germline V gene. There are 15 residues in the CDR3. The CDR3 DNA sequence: TGTGCCAGCAGCTCTCCGGGACAGGGTATATACGAGCAGTACTTC. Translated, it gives CASSSPGQGIYEQYF.

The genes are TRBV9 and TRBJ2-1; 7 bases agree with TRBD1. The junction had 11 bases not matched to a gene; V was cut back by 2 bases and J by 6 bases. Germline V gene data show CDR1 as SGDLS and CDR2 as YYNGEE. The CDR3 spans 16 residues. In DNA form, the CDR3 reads TGTGCCAGCAGCGTGGCGACAGGGTTCGCGCCCAATGAGCAGTTCTTC. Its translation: CASSVATGFAPNEQFF. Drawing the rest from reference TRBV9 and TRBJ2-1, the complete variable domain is DSGVTQTPKHLITATGQRVTLRCSPRSGDLSVYWYQQSLDQGLQFLIQYYNGEERAKGNILERFSAQQFPDLHSELNLSSLELGDSALYFCASSVATGFAPNEQFFGPGTRLTVL.

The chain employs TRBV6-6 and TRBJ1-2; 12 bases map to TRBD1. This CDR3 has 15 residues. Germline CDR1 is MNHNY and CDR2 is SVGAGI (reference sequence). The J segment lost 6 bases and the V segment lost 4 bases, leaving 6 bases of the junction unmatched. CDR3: CASSSGQGAGDGYTF. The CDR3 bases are TGTGCCAGCAGTTCGGGACAGGGGGCAGGGGATGGCTACACCTTC.

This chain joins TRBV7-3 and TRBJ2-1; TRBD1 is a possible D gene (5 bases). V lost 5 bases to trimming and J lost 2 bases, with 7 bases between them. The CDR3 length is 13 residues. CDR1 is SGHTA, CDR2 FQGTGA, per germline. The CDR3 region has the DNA TGTGCCAGCAGCGAGGACACCTACAATGAGCAGTTCTTC. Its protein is CASSEDTYNEQFF. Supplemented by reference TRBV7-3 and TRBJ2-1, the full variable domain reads GAGVSQTPSNKVTEKGKYVELRCDPISGHTALYWYRQSLGQGPEFLIYFQGTGAADDSGLPNDRFFAVRPEGSVSTLKIQRTERGDSAVYLCASSEDTYNEQFFGPGTRLTVL.

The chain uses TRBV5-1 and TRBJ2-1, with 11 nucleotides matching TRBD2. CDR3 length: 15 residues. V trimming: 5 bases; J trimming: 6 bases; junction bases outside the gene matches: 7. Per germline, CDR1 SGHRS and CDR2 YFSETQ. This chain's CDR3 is CASRVLAGGSNEQFF. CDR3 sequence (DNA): TGCGCCAGCAGGGTCCTAGCGGGGGGCTCCAATGAGCAGTTCTTC.

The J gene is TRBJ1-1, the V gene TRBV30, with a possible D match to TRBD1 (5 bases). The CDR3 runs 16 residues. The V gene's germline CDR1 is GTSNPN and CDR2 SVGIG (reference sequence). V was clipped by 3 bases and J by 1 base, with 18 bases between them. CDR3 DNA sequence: TGTGCCTGGAGGGCGGGATTGTGGGGGGGGAACACTGAAGCTTTCTTT. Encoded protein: CAWRAGLWGGNTEAFF.

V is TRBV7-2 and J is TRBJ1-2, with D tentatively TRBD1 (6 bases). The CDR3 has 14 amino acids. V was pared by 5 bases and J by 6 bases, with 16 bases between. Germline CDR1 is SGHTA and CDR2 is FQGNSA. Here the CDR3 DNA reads TGTGCCAGCAGCCAGGGGTCTCCTGGAAATGGCTACACCTTC. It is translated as CASSQGSPGNGYTF.

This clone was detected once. This chain's CDR3 is CASSLMGQGYEQYF. CDR3 DNA sequence: TGTGCCAGCAGCTTAATGGGACAGGGTTACGAGCAGTACTTC. The gene calls are TRBV7-9 and TRBJ2-7, with 9 bases matching TRBD1. Germline assignment: CDR1 SEHNR and CDR2 FQNEAQ (reference sequence). Unmatched junction bases numbered 3, after V lost 2 bases and J lost 4 bases. CDR3 length: 14 residues.

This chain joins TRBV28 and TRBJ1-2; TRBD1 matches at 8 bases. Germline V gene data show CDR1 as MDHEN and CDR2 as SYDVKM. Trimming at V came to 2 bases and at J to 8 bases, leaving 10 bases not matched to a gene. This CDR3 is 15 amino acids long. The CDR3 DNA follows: TGTGCCAGCAGTTTAAGGCCAGGGGGCGCAGGAGGCTACACCTTC. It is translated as CASSLRPGGAGGYTF.

The CDR3 sequence: CASSQDRGGTGSKDTQYF. The CDR3, as DNA: TGTGCCAGCAGCCAAGATAGGGGGGGAACAGGATCTAAAGATACGCAGTATTTT. V usage is TRBV4-2 and J usage is TRBJ2-3, with D perhaps matching TRBD2 (7 bases). Looked up from germline, CDR1 is LGHNA and CDR2 is YNFKEQ. V lost 0 bases and J lost 5, with 21 bases in between. The CDR3 sequence is 18 residues long.

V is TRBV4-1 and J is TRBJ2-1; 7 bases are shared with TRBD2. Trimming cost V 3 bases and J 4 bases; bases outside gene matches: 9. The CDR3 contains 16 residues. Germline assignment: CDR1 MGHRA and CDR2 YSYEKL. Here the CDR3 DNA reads TGCGCCAGCAGCCACCTAGCGGAATTAAGGTACAATGAGCAGTTCTTC. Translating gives CASSHLAELRYNEQFF.

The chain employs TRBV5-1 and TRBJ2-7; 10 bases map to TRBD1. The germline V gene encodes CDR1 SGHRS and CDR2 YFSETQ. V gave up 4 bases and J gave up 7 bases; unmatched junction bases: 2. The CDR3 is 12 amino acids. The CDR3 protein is CASSRDRGEQYF. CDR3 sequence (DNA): TGCGCCAGCAGCCGGGACAGGGGAGAGCAGTACTTC.

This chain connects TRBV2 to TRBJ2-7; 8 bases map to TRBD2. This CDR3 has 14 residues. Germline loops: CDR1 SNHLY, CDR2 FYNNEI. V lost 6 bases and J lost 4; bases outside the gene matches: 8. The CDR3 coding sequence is TGTGCCAGCAGCAAACTAGCGGTCTTTTACGAGCAGTACTTC. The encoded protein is CASSKLAVFYEQYF.

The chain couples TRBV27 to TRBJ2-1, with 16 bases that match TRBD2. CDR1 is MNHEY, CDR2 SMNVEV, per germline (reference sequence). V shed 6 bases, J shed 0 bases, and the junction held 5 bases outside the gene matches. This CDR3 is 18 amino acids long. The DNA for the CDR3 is TGTGCCAGCAGGACCGGGACTAGCGGGAGGGCCTCCTACAATGAGCAGTTCTTC. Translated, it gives CASRTGTSGRASYNEQFF.

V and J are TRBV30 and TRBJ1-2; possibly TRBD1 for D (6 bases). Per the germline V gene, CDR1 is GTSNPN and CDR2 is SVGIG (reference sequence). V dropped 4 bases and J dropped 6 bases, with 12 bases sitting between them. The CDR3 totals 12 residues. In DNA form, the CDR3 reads TGTGCCTGGAACTCAGGGGTGCATGGCTACACCTTC. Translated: CAWNSGVHGYTF.

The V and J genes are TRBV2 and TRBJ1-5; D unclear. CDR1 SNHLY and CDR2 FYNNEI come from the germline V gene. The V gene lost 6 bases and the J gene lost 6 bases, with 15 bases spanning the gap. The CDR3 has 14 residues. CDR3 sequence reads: CASSGGRKVQPQHF. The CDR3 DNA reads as TGTGCCAGCAGCGGCGGCAGAAAGGTTCAGCCCCAGCATTTT.

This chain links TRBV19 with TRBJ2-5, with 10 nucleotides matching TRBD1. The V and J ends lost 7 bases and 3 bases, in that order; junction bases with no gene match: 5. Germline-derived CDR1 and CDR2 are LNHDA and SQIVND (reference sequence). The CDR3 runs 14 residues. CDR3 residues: CASKPGQGKETQYF. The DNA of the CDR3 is TGTGCCAGTAAACCGGGACAGGGGAAAGAGACCCAGTACTTC.

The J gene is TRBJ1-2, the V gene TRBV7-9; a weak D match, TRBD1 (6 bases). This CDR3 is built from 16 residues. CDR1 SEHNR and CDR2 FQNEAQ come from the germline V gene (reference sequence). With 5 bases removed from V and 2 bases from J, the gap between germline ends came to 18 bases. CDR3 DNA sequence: TGTGCCAGCAGCCCACAAAGGGGGGGGACCAACTATGGCTACACCTTC. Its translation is CASSPQRGGTNYGYTF.

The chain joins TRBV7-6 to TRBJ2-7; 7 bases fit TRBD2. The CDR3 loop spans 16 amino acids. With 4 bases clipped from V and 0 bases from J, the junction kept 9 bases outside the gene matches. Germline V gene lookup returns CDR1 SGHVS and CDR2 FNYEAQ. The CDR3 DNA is TGTGCCAGCAGCTCATCGGGAGGCACATTCTCCTACGAGCAGTACTTC. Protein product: CASSSSGGTFSYEQYF.

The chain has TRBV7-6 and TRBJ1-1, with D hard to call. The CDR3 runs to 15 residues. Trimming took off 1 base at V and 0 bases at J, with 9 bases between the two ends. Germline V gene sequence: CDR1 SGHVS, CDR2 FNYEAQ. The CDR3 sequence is CASSLGTGMNTEAFF. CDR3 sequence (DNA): TGTGCCAGCAGCTTAGGTACGGGGATGAACACTGAAGCTTTCTTT.

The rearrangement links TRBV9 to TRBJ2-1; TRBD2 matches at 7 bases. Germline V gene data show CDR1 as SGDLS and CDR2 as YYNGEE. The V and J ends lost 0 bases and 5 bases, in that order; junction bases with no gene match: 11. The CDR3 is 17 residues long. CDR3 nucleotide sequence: TGTGCCAGCAGCGTAGATCCCCCGGGTGGGGGGGACAATGAGCAGTTCTTC. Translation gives CASSVDPPGGGDNEQFF.

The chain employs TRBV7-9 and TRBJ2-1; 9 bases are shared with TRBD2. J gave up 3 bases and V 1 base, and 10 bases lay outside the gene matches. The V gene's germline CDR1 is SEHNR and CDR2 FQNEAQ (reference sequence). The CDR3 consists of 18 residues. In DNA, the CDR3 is TGTGCCAGCAGCTTAGGCGTGGCTAGCGGGGCGGTCTACAATGAGCAGTTCTTC. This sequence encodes CASSLGVASGAVYNEQFF.

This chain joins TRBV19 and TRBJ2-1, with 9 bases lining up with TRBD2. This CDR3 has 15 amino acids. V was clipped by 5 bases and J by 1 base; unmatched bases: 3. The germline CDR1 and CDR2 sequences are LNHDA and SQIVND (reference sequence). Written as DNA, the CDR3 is TGTGCCAGTAGTCCGGGACTAGCTTCCTACAATGAGCAGTTCTTC. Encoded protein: CASSPGLASYNEQFF.

The CDR3: CASSPPRERDIQYF. The CDR3 DNA is TGTGCCAGCAGTCCACCGAGGGAGCGAGACATTCAGTACTTC. The V call is TRBV28, the J call TRBJ2-4, with a weak D call TRBD2 (5 bases). The V and J ends lost 5 bases and 8 bases respectively, with 16 bases between them. CDR3 length: 14 amino acids. Germline V lookup: CDR1 MDHEN, CDR2 SYDVKM.

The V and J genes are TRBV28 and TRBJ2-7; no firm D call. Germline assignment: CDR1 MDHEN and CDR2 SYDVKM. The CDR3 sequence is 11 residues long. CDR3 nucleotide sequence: TGTGACCTAGAGAGCTCCTACGAGCAGTACTTC. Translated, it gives CDLESSYEQYF.

The CDR3 DNA reads TGTGCCAGCAGTTTGTCAGGGGGCCAGGAGGAGCTGTTTTTT. Translating it yields CASSLSGGQEELFF. The chain has TRBV28 and TRBJ2-2; TRBD1 aligns across 8 bases. With V trimmed by 3 bases and J by 10 bases, 7 bases remained unmatched. CDR3 length equals 14 residues. Germline V gives CDR1 MDHEN, CDR2 SYDVKM.

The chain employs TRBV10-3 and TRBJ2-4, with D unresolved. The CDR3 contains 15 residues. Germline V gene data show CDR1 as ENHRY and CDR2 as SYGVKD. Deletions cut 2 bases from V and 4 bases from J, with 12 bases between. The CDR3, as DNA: TGTGCCATCAGTGAGGAGGCCTTCGGGAAAAACATTCAGTACTTC. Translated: CAISEEAFGKNIQYF.

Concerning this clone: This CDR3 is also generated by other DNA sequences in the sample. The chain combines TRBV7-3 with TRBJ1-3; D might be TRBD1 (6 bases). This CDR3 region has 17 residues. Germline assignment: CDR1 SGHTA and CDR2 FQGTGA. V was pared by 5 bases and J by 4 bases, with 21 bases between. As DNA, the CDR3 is TGTGCCAGCAGCCCTACGGGGGGGCTTATCTCCGGAAACACCATATATTTT. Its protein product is CASSPTGGLISGNTIYF.